What follows are 9 T cell receptor beta chains derived from one specimen sequenced in a study of shared clonotypes between healthy human individuals. Clones were read by immunoSEQ multiplex PCR, and TCRdb kept only the in-frame ones, dropping some. The sample holds over 2 million clones, less than 95% seen once. The naive CD8 population came from CD45RO-negative cells selected for CCR7, without terminally differentiated effector memory CD45RA+ cells. The sample consisted of naive CD8+ T cells sorted from blood. These receptors were collected from a man younger than 30 in good health.

CDR3 nucleotides: TGTGCCAGCAGCGTAGAGGCAAACATGAACACTGAAGCTTTCTTT. Its translation is CASSVEANMNTEAFF. This rearrangement joins TRBV9 to TRBJ1-1; D remains unclear. In germline, CDR1 is SGDLS, CDR2 YYNGEE. This CDR3 region has 15 residues. The V end lost 0 bases, the J end lost 0 bases, and 9 bases lay between the germline ends.

This clone came up once. The sample has other DNA sequences that encode this CDR3 too. This chain connects TRBV5-6 to TRBJ2-7, with 10 positions matching TRBD2. Germline CDR1 reads SGHDT; CDR2 reads YYEEEE. The CDR3 has 14 amino acids. J gave up 5 bases and V 0 bases, and 2 bases lay outside the gene matches. The CDR3 bases are TGTGCCAGCAGCTTGGGGCTAGCGGGAGACGAGCAGTACTTC. Its translation: CASSLGLAGDEQYF.

The V and J genes are TRBV9 and TRBJ1-1, with a weak D call TRBD1 (5 bases). This CDR3 has 14 residues. Looked up from germline, CDR1 is SGDLS and CDR2 is YYNGEE. With 4 bases removed from V and 5 bases from J, the gap between germline ends came to 15 bases. CDR3 in DNA: TGTGCCAGCAGCACAGGCGGGGGGACGACTGAAGCTTTCTTT. It codes for CASSTGGGTTEAFF.

CDR3 DNA: TGCGCCAGCAGCCAAGGACAGGGGGTATCAGATACGCAGTATTTT. Amino acid sequence: CASSQGQGVSDTQYF. V usage is TRBV4-1 and J usage is TRBJ2-3; TRBD1 aligns across 9 bases. V gave up 1 base and J gave up 4 bases; unmatched junction bases: 3. There are 15 residues in the CDR3. Looked up from germline, CDR1 is MGHRA and CDR2 is YSYEKL.

The genes are TRBV19 and TRBJ2-7; the match to TRBD2 covers 9 bases. Germline values: CDR1 LNHDA, CDR2 SQIVND (reference sequence). Germline trimming cut 1 base from V and 4 bases from J; bases unmatched to any gene: 5. The CDR3 covers 15 residues. CDR3 DNA: TGTGCCAGTAGTATAGGGCTAGCGGGAAAGTACGAGCAGTACTTC. Translating gives CASSIGLAGKYEQYF.

The V gene is TRBV7-8, the J gene TRBJ2-2; no definite D call. V was pared by 7 bases and J by 2 bases, with 17 bases between. The germline gives CDR1 SGHVS, CDR2 FQNEAQ. This CDR3 region has 16 residues. The CDR3: CASKSPPAPNTGELFF. Here the CDR3 DNA reads TGTGCCAGCAAATCCCCCCCGGCGCCCAACACCGGGGAGCTGTTTTTT.

DNA for the CDR3: TGTGCCAGTAGTATCTTAGGGCTTGGCTACACCTTC. Its protein is CASSILGLGYTF. The chain has TRBV19 and TRBJ1-2, with unresolved D. From germline, CDR1 is LNHDA and CDR2 SQIVND (reference sequence). V was shortened by 3 bases and J by 7 bases, with 9 bases between the two germline ends. The CDR3 is made up of 12 amino acids.

This chain links TRBV6-4 with TRBJ2-7; D perhaps matches TRBD1 (5 bases). V was trimmed by 3 bases and J by 5 bases, leaving 17 bases between them. From germline, CDR1 is MRHNA and CDR2 SNTAGT. This CDR3 contains 15 residues. For the CDR3, the DNA is TGTGCCAGCAGTGAAAGCCTAGGACACTTTAACGAGCAGTACTTC. It specifies CASSESLGHFNEQYF.

The CDR3 coding sequence is TGTGCCAGCAGCTTGCCCCACAGGGGGCTTGATGAGCAGTTCTTC. Protein product: CASSLPHRGLDEQFF. The rearrangement joins TRBV5-6 to TRBJ2-1; TRBD1 aligns across 9 bases. V was clipped by 1 base and J by 8 bases; unmatched bases: 7. The CDR3 loop spans 15 amino acids. Germline loops: CDR1 SGHDT, CDR2 YYEEEE. Combining the CDR3 with reference TRBV5-6 and TRBJ2-1 gives the whole variable domain DAGVTQSPTHLIKTRGQQVTLRCSPKSGHDTVSWYQQALGQGPQFIFQYYEEEERQRGNFPDRFSGHQFPNYSSELNVNALLLGDSALYLCASSLPHRGLDEQFFGPGTRLTVL.